This T cell receptor (beta chain) was documented in a study of T cell repertoires in cytomegalovirus infection. Study-level background: The study used recently identified HLA-C-restricted and well-studied HLA-B-restricted CMV epitopes. Signatures in public TCR beta sequences pointed to both CMV infection and matching HLA type. Study conclusions and caveats: Across the ex vivo response, the dominant clonotypes were HLA-C-restricted CMV-specific TCR beta clonotypes.

This clonotype came up many times. As yet, its antigen is unknown. One entry per CDR3 protein, called by TCRdb with MiXCR from the reads. The sample has some 800,000 distinct CDR3 sequences; around a third are singletons. The CDR3 has 15 amino acids. The germline CDR1 and CDR2 sequences are MGHRA and YSYEKL. V was cut by 6 bases and J by 2 bases, with 14 bases left in between. The specimen comprised cultured CD8+ T cells from PBMCs, sampled from culture after CMV antigen stimulation. The J gene is TRBJ2-4, the V gene TRBV4-1, with a weak D call TRBD1 (5 bases). This TCR derives from a human donor in good health (CMV status not recorded). Some clones in this sample may be carry-over from other donors' samples. The CDR3 DNA reads TGCGCCAGCAGAGGGGCGCGGAAGACCAAAAACATTCAGTACTTC. It encodes CASRGARKTKNIQYF.